The clone carrying this T cell receptor (beta chain) was detected only a few times. Its antigen is unidentified. This entry comes from a study of CD8 T cells in ankylosing spondylitis. J gave up 6 bases and V 2 bases, and 2 bases lay outside the gene matches. The CDR3 sequence is 14 residues long. The V gene's germline CDR1 is LGHDT and CDR2 YNNKEL (reference sequence). Whole-study findings and limits: Earlier studies detected some motif variants in reactive arthritis synovial fluid and blood. Apparently characteristic of ankylosing spondylitis blood was a TCR beta motif (eight highly homologous variants). Clones tied to disease were said to be significantly enriched in matched ankylosing spondylitis synovial fluid. Clones linked to the disease showed a CD8+ phenotype. They occurred at relatively low frequencies in peripheral blood.

As the method for making TCR beta libraries, quantitative 5'-RACE with molecular barcodes was used. TCRdb recomputed calls from the 5' RACE reads with MiXCR, one row per CDR3 protein. The sample comprises around 480,000 distinct CDR3 sequences, 17% of which are singletons, and approximately 1% rests with the top ten. The TCR was taken from a male donor with ankylosing spondylitis. Source material: blood, either unsorted or a sorted T cell fraction (not recorded which). The V gene is TRBV3-1, the J gene TRBJ1-5, with 9 bases that match TRBD1. CDR3 in amino acids: CASSQTGGGQPQHF. CDR3 nucleotide sequence: TGTGCCAGCAGCCAAACAGGGGGCGGTCAGCCCCAGCATTTT.